The entry that follows covers one T cell receptor beta chain sequence. No antigen is known for it. These data come from a study of graft-versus-host responses after intestinal transplantation. Germline lookup yields CDR1 GTSNPN and CDR2 SVGIG (reference sequence). CDR3 length: 15 amino acids. Trimming took 1 base from V and 3 from J, leaving 15 bases between them. The protocol was immunoSEQ multiplex PCR, while the TCRdb copy is restricted to in-frame clones and leaves out a portion. The sample consists of more than 65,000 clones, under 95% of them appearing once. The V gene is TRBV30, the J gene TRBJ1-1; a weak D match, TRBD1 (6 bases). The TCR was taken from a human donor who was the organ donor for an intestinal transplant. The sample consisted of unstimulated CD8+ T cells sorted from spleen or lymph node cells, taken before transplant. Written as DNA, the CDR3 is TGTGCCTGGAGTGACCCCGGCAGGGGCTACACTGAAGCTTTCTTT. Translated, it gives CAWSDPGRGYTEAFF.